The text below deals with one T cell receptor beta chain. This sample stems from a study of beta chain features in type 1 diabetes. V was pared by 1 base and J by 6 bases, with 10 bases between. This CDR3 has 13 amino acids. Germline CDR1 reads LGHNA; CDR2 reads YSLEER. Every isolated RNA sample was fully reverse transcribed, so sequencing captured expressed TCRB transcripts. The table came from immunoSEQ multiplex PCR; TCRdb's copy has only in-frame clones and leaves some out. The sample carries around 250,000 clones, about 71% recorded once. The chain joins TRBV4-3 to TRBJ2-7; D might be TRBD1 (5 bases). What was sequenced was naive CD4+ T cells from blood. The TCR originated in a man aged 25 to 45 in good health. The CDR3 DNA reads as TGCGCCAGCAGCCAAGTAGTCCAGGGCGAGCAGTACTTC. As protein: CASSQVVQGEQYF.